One TCR beta chain is described in this entry. Antigen specificity is unknown. This specimen belongs to a study of T-cell memory formation after mild COVID-19. The CDR3 loop spans 17 amino acids. CDR1 and CDR2 from the germline V gene are SNHLY and FYNNEI. With V trimmed by 8 bases and J by 5 bases, 16 bases remained unmatched. A single record per CDR3 protein comes from TCRdb applying MiXCR to the 5' RACE reads. This table holds around 80,000 distinct CDR3 sequences, over 11% found once. Points from the study as a whole: Whereas later expanders leaned CD4+, clones contracting day 15 to 85 showed a balanced CD4/CD8 makeup. SARS-CoV-2 specificity of second-wave clones peaking day 37 was unconfirmed.

The J gene is TRBJ2-1, the V gene TRBV2, with 9 positions matching TRBD2. The TCR was taken from an adult woman who had mild COVID-19 (a few samples of this study predate the infection). Cell type and time point are not known. The source material was PBMCs or a T cell subset sorted from them (not recorded which). CDR3 amino acids: CASGAGGPRDQNNEQFF. Written as DNA, the CDR3 is TGTGCCAGCGGGGCGGGAGGGCCTCGGGATCAGAACAATGAGCAGTTCTTC.